These 23 T cell receptor beta chains came from one sample sequenced in a study of blood T cell repertoires in COVID-19. Profiling relied on immunoSEQ multiplex PCR, and the TCRdb table lists in-frame clones only, not all of them. The data show some 60,000 clones, about nine tenths seen once. The source material was peripheral blood. All receptors derive from a man aged 35 to 55 with acute or convalescent COVID-19.

This clone was seen once. The gene calls are TRBV5-8 and TRBJ2-1, with 10 nucleotides matching TRBD2. The CDR3 covers 16 residues. The V and J ends lost 0 bases and 6 bases, in that order; junction bases with no gene match: 6. CDR1 SGHTS and CDR2 YDEGEE come from the germline V gene. CDR3 nucleotides: TGTGCCAGCAGCTTGGGGGCTAGCGGGAGTATCAATGAGCAGTTCTTC. Its protein is CASSLGASGSINEQFF.

In DNA form, the CDR3 reads TGCGCCAGCAGCCAACCGACTAGCGGGAGGATTAATGAGCAGTTCTTC. Its protein is CASSQPTSGRINEQFF. This chain uses TRBV4-1 with TRBJ2-1; 13 bases are a match to TRBD2. From germline, CDR1 is MGHRA and CDR2 YSYEKL. The CDR3 sequence is 16 residues long. After removal of 2 bases from V and 7 bases from J, the junction contained 5 bases not matched to a gene.

This rearrangement joins TRBV9 to TRBJ2-5, with 8 nucleotides matching TRBD2. Germline CDR1 SGDLS, CDR2 YYNGEE. This CDR3 is built from 15 residues. V gave up 0 bases and J gave up 5 bases; unmatched junction bases: 6. CDR3 amino acids: CASSVDPGGPETQYF. The CDR3 DNA sequence: TGTGCCAGCAGCGTAGACCCGGGAGGGCCGGAGACCCAGTACTTC.

The chain uses TRBV19 and TRBJ2-1; TRBD2 agrees at 7 bases. The CDR3 is made up of 16 amino acids. CDR1 LNHDA and CDR2 SQIVND come from the germline V gene (reference sequence). After removal of 4 bases from V and 8 bases from J, the junction contained 14 bases not matched to a gene. CDR3 region: CASSNERGGLGYEQFF. CDR3 sequence (DNA): TGTGCCAGTAGTAACGAGCGGGGTGGCCTAGGGTATGAGCAGTTCTTC.

The J gene is TRBJ1-1, the V gene TRBV29-1; D remains ambiguous. Germline CDR1 reads SQVTM; CDR2 reads ANQGSEA. V was pared by 4 bases and J by 10 bases, with 13 bases between. This CDR3 has 11 residues. CDR3 DNA sequence: TGCAGCGTTGCCCCCGGGGTGAGAGCTTTCTTT. Its translation: CSVAPGVRAFF.

The chain recombines TRBV5-4 with TRBJ2-2; 7 nucleotides agree with TRBD1. The length of the CDR3 is 16 residues. The V and J ends lost 4 bases and 2 bases, in that order; junction bases with no gene match: 8. Germline V gene data show CDR1 as SGHNT and CDR2 as YYREEE (reference sequence). The CDR3 DNA is TGTGCCAGCAGCATTCGGACAGGATCCAACACCGGGGAGCTGTTTTTT. Translation gives CASSIRTGSNTGELFF. The full variable domain, completed using reference TRBV5-4 and TRBJ2-2, is ETGVTQSPTHLIKTRGQQVTLRCSSQSGHNTVSWYQQALGQGPQFIFQYYREEENGRGNFPPRFSGLQFPNYSSELNVNALELDDSALYLCASSIRTGSNTGELFFGEGSRLTVL.

J is TRBJ2-5 and V is TRBV24-1; TRBD2 aligns across 7 bases. Trimming cost V 5 bases and J 2 bases; bases outside gene matches: 1. CDR1 and CDR2 from the germline V gene are KGHDR and SFDVKD. The CDR3 runs to 13 residues. The CDR3 bases are TGTGCCACCAGTGGCGGGGGACAAGAGACCCAGTACTTC. Translated, it gives CATSGGGQETQYF.

V and J are TRBV2 and TRBJ2-3; the match to TRBD2 covers 14 bases. V lost 1 base to trimming and J lost 4 bases; unmatched junction nucleotides: 7. The CDR3 contains 18 residues. CDR1 and CDR2 (germline): SNHLY, FYNNEI. CDR3 protein: CASSEDMGGLAGADTQYF. The CDR3 DNA reads as TGTGCCAGCAGTGAAGATATGGGGGGACTAGCGGGAGCAGATACGCAGTATTTT.

This chain's CDR3 is CAISEWGQKEFNEQFF. The CDR3 region has the DNA TGTGCCATCAGTGAGTGGGGCCAGAAGGAGTTCAATGAGCAGTTCTTC. The rearrangement joins TRBV10-3 to TRBJ2-1; weak D call: TRBD1 (5 bases). From germline, CDR1 is ENHRY and CDR2 SYGVKD. Deletions cut 1 base from V and 6 bases from J, with 16 bases between. The CDR3 runs to 16 residues.

The chain joins TRBV29-1 to TRBJ1-1; D gene uncertain. V lost 2 bases, J lost 5 bases, and 12 bases lay in between. CDR1 SQVTM and CDR2 ANQGSEA come from the germline V gene. The CDR3 contains 13 residues. CDR3 DNA sequence: TGCAGCGTTGAACGAGAGGGCTTGACTGAAGCTTTCTTT. Translating it yields CSVEREGLTEAFF.

This chain links TRBV4-1 with TRBJ1-3; D gene unclear. Between the trimmed V and J ends, which lost 0 bases and 0 bases, there was a span of 9 bases. This CDR3 is 16 amino acids long. CDR1 is MGHRA, CDR2 YSYEKL, per germline. CDR3 protein: CASSQDPGSSGNTIYF. The CDR3 region has the DNA TGCGCCAGCAGCCAAGATCCGGGGAGCTCTGGAAACACCATATATTTT.

The CDR3: CASILRGAGGKGYTF. The CDR3 bases are TGTGCCAGCATCCTCCGAGGGGCAGGGGGTAAGGGCTACACCTTC. The genes are TRBV4-2 and TRBJ1-2; 7 nucleotides line up with TRBD1. J lost 8 bases, V lost 7 bases, and 16 bases had no gene match. The CDR3 runs 15 residues. The V gene's germline CDR1 is LGHNA and CDR2 YNFKEQ.

The rearrangement joins TRBV10-2 to TRBJ1-1; 8 positions agree with TRBD1. The CDR3 is 16 residues long. The J segment lost 1 base and the V segment lost 5 bases, leaving 9 bases of the junction unmatched. CDR1 is WSHSY, CDR2 SAAADI, per germline. The CDR3 here is CASSSRQGRKNTEAFF. The CDR3 nucleotides read TGCGCCAGCAGTAGCAGACAGGGGCGCAAGAACACTGAAGCTTTCTTT.

The chain is built from TRBV19 and TRBJ2-4; 8 bases agree with TRBD1. J lost 0 bases, V lost 7 bases, and 11 bases had no gene match. The length of the CDR3 is 17 residues. CDR1 and CDR2 from the germline V gene are LNHDA and SQIVND (reference sequence). CDR3 DNA: TGTGCCAGTACCTCCCGGACAGGGCATCTAGCCAAAAACATTCAGTACTTC. It codes for CASTSRTGHLAKNIQYF.

V is TRBV5-6 and J is TRBJ1-3, with 8 bases matching TRBD1. After removal of 3 bases from V and 4 bases from J, the junction contained 3 bases not matched to a gene. The CDR3 is 14 residues long. The V gene's germline CDR1 is SGHDT and CDR2 YYEEEE. Here the CDR3 reads CASSSTGAGNTIYF. The DNA for the CDR3 is TGTGCCAGCAGCTCGACAGGGGCCGGAAACACCATATATTTT.

The chain joins TRBV4-1 to TRBJ2-7; no clear D gene. V was shortened by 1 base and J by 9 bases, with 16 bases between the two germline ends. Germline lookup yields CDR1 MGHRA and CDR2 YSYEKL. The CDR3 runs to 14 residues. CDR3 loop: CASSQAAAPPGQYF. The CDR3 nucleotides read TGCGCCAGCAGCCAAGCCGCGGCCCCCCCGGGGCAGTACTTC.

This clone was seen a few times. This chain connects TRBV4-2 to TRBJ2-1; 10 positions agree with TRBD2. Per the germline V gene, CDR1 is LGHNA and CDR2 is YNFKEQ. CDR3 length equals 18 residues. Trimming cost V 0 bases and J 5 bases; bases outside gene matches: 10. The CDR3 bases are TGTGCCAGCAGCCAAGATTTTGTGGCTAGCGGGAGACACAATGAGCAGTTCTTC. The encoded protein is CASSQDFVASGRHNEQFF.

The V and J genes are TRBV4-1 and TRBJ1-4; D perhaps matches TRBD1 (5 bases). The CDR3 has 15 residues. V was shortened by 4 bases and J by 0 bases, with 9 bases between the two germline ends. The germline V gene encodes CDR1 MGHRA and CDR2 YSYEKL. The DNA for the CDR3 is TGCGCCAGCAGCCCCGGGGGAGCAACTAATGAAAAACTGTTTTTT. This gives the protein CASSPGGATNEKLFF.

This clone was seen a handful of times. The V gene is TRBV19, the J gene TRBJ2-2, with 9 bases matching TRBD1. CDR3 length: 15 amino acids. The ends lost 5 bases at V and 3 bases at J; junction bases unmatched: 4. Germline assignment: CDR1 LNHDA and CDR2 SQIVND (reference sequence). CDR3 sequence (DNA): TGTGCCAGTAGTCCAGGGACAGGGTACACCGGGGAGCTGTTTTTT. This encodes CASSPGTGYTGELFF.

The genes are TRBV9 and TRBJ2-1; no definite D call. The CDR3 length is 16 residues. CDR1 SGDLS and CDR2 YYNGEE come from the germline V gene. V was trimmed by 1 base and J by 1 base, leaving 12 bases between them. The CDR3, as DNA: TGTGCCAGCAGCGTAAGTGCTAGAACATCCTACAATGAGCAGTTCTTC. Its protein product is CASSVSARTSYNEQFF.

This clone was seen more than once but under ten times. This chain connects TRBV7-9 to TRBJ1-2, with TRBD1 matching over 11 bases. The CDR3 loop spans 14 amino acids. Germline V gives CDR1 SEHNR, CDR2 FQNEAQ (reference sequence). V was pared by 1 base and J by 7 bases, with 2 bases of the junction left unmatched. As DNA, the CDR3 is TGTGCCAGCAGCTTAGGGACAGGGGGCGTTGGCTACACCTTC. Protein product: CASSLGTGGVGYTF.

The V call is TRBV3-1 (or the pseudogene TRBV3-2), the J call TRBJ1-5; D possibly corresponds to TRBD1 (6 bases). The CDR3 consists of 17 residues. The germline gives CDR1 LGHDT, CDR2 YNNKEL (reference sequence). V lost 1 base, J lost 4 bases, and 17 bases lay in between. CDR3 protein: CASSQGFAGVQNQPQHF. The CDR3 DNA is TGTGCCAGCAGCCAAGGGTTCGCAGGGGTGCAGAATCAGCCCCAGCATTTT.

The sample holds one count of this clone. The chain uses TRBV30 and TRBJ2-7; TRBD2 agrees at 10 bases. There are 13 residues in the CDR3. Germline lookup yields CDR1 GTSNPN and CDR2 SVGIG (reference sequence). The V segment lost 4 bases and the J segment 0 bases; nucleotides outside the gene matches: 0. For the CDR3, the DNA is TGTGCCTGGACTAGCGGGAGCTCCTACGAGCAGTACTTC. It translates to CAWTSGSSYEQYF.